These T cell receptor beta chains were read from a single sample in a study of shared clonotypes between healthy human individuals. Clones were sequenced by immunoSEQ multiplex PCR, and TCRdb holds only the in-frame ones, with some missing. The table includes about 2 million clones, roughly 95% detected once. Sequencing input: naive CD8+ T cells sorted from blood. The receptors shown here come from a man aged 18-30 years in good health. CDR3s include the opening cysteine and the closing phenylalanine or tryptophan. Each record gives: D gene, J gene, clone size, CDR3 length, V gene, CDR3 protein, CDR3 DNA. A D gene is named only where the DNA matches it firmly. Clone size is given for some rows only: seen once, a few or many times, or a class if the clone is expanded.

-,TRBJ2-7,-,13,TRBV5-1,CASSLEPNYEQYF,TGCGCCAGCAGCTTGGAACCGAACTACGAGCAGTACTTC
-,TRBJ2-5,-,16,TRBV4-1,CASSQGSSQGVGTQYF,TGCGCCAGCAGCCAAGGAAGCTCACAGGGTGTAGGGACCCAGTACTTC
TRBD1,TRBJ2-7,-,15,TRBV7-9,CASSPMDRGPYEQYF,TGTGCCAGCAGCCCGATGGACAGGGGGCCCTACGAGCAGTACTTC
TRBD1,TRBJ1-2,-,16,TRBV13,CASSTIRTGLPYGYTF,TGTGCCAGCAGTACGATCCGGACAGGCCTACCCTATGGCTACACCTTC
TRBD1,TRBJ1-2,-,14,TRBV6-1,CASEGQEYFYGYTF,TGTGCCAGCGAGGGACAGGAGTACTTTTATGGCTACACCTTC
-,TRBJ2-7,-,15,TRBV4-3,CASSQGQASSYEQYF,TGCGCCAGCAGCCAAGGACAGGCGAGCTCCTACGAGCAGTACTTC
-,TRBJ2-7,-,12,TRBV27,CASSSNSYEQYF,TGTGCCAGCAGCTCAAACTCATACGAGCAGTACTTC
-,TRBJ2-2,-,15,TRBV4-1,CASSPRGPDTGELFF,TGCGCCAGCAGCCCTAGGGGACCAGACACCGGGGAGCTGTTTTTT
TRBD1,TRBJ2-3,-,14,TRBV5-4,CASSGTGYFDTQYF,TGTGCCAGCAGCGGGACAGGTTACTTCGATACGCAGTATTTT
TRBD1,TRBJ2-7,-,14,TRBV6-6,CASSWGQESYEQYF,TGTGCCAGCAGCTGGGGACAGGAGTCCTACGAGCAGTACTTC
-,TRBJ1-5,-,14,TRBV19,CASRDSVYNQPQHF,TGTGCCAGTAGGGACAGCGTATACAATCAGCCCCAGCATTTT
-,TRBJ2-1,once,10,TRBV27,CATGYNEQFF,TGTGCCACCGGCTACAATGAGCAGTTCTTC
-,TRBJ2-7,-,15,TRBV19,CASSFSGHREYEQYF,TGTGCCAGTAGTTTCTCCGGTCACAGGGAATACGAGCAGTACTTC
TRBD2,TRBJ2-3,once,16,TRBV27,CASSKPGLGHSDTQYF,TGTGCCAGCAGCAAACCGGGACTAGGGCATTCAGATACGCAGTATTTT
TRBD1,TRBJ1-5,-,15,TRBV2,CASSAIGQGAQPQHF,TGTGCCAGCAGTGCAATCGGGCAGGGGGCCCAGCCCCAGCATTTT
TRBD2,TRBJ2-3,-,15,TRBV6-5,CASSPGTRRGDTQYF,TGTGCCAGCAGCCCGGGGACTAGGAGAGGAGATACGCAGTATTTT
-,TRBJ2-5,once,12,TRBV28,CASSLEEGTQYF,TGTGCCAGCAGTTTGGAGGAAGGGACCCAGTACTTC
TRBD1,TRBJ1-1,-,13,TRBV5-1,CASRTEGATEAFF,TGCGCCAGCAGGACAGAGGGGGCCACTGAAGCTTTCTTT
TRBD2,TRBJ2-1,-,17,TRBV7-2,CASSSRVAGGRGNEQFF,TGTGCCAGCAGCTCCCGGGTAGCGGGAGGGCGGGGCAATGAGCAGTTCTTC
TRBD1,TRBJ2-1,-,15,TRBV7-9,CASSATGQVYNEQFF,TGTGCCAGCAGCGCGACGGGACAGGTGTACAATGAGCAGTTCTTC
-,TRBJ2-7,-,14,TRBV6-6,CASSYPQDSYEQYF,TGTGCCAGCAGTTACCCGCAGGACTCCTACGAGCAGTACTTC
TRBD2,TRBJ2-7,-,15,TRBV7-6,CASSPGTSGSYEQYF,TGTGCCAGCAGCCCCGGGACTAGCGGGAGCTACGAGCAGTACTTC
TRBD2,TRBJ2-7,once,15,TRBV13,CASSRTSGISYEQYF,TGTGCCAGCAGCCGGACTAGCGGGATCTCCTACGAGCAGTACTTC
-,TRBJ2-1,-,19,TRBV4-3,CASSQEEVAGLRIGNEQFF,TGCGCCAGCAGCCAAGAAGAAGTCGCGGGACTTAGGATCGGCAATGAGCAGTTCTTC
TRBD1,TRBJ2-1,-,17,TRBV4-1,CASSHVPGQSSYNEQFF,TGCGCCAGCAGCCATGTACCGGGACAGAGCTCCTACAATGAGCAGTTCTTC
TRBD1,TRBJ1-4,-,17,TRBV10-1,CASSAGRSRDRDEKLFF,TGCGCCAGCAGTGCCGGACGTTCCCGGGACAGGGATGAAAAACTGTTTTTT
-,TRBJ2-7,once,12,TRBV7-9,CASTRSEYEQYF,TGTGCCAGCACCCGGAGTGAATACGAGCAGTACTTC
-,TRBJ2-2,once,18,TRBV5-5,CASSLVPSPTPNTGELFF,TGTGCCAGCAGCTTGGTTCCATCCCCTACTCCGAACACCGGGGAGCTGTTTTTT
-,TRBJ2-1,-,13,TRBV7-9,CASSTEGNNEQFF,TGTGCCAGCAGCACCGAGGGGAACAATGAGCAGTTCTTC
TRBD1,TRBJ2-7,-,17,TRBV28,CASSPRYRQGLSYEQYF,TGTGCCAGCAGTCCGAGGTATCGACAGGGGTTATCCTACGAGCAGTACTTC
-,TRBJ2-5,-,15,TRBV25-1,CASSEFEGYDETQYF,TGTGCCAGCAGTGAATTTGAGGGATACGACGAGACCCAGTACTTC
TRBD2,TRBJ2-3,-,16,TRBV7-9,CASSFLAGERTDTQYF,TGTGCCAGCAGCTTCCTAGCGGGGGAGCGCACAGATACGCAGTATTTT
-,TRBJ2-7,-,15,TRBV14,CASSQFGVPDYEQYF,TGTGCCAGCAGCCAGTTCGGGGTCCCCGACTACGAGCAGTACTTC
-,TRBJ2-3,-,16,TRBV4-2,CASSPTKGGPVDTQYF,TGTGCCAGCAGCCCGACTAAGGGGGGGCCGGTAGATACGCAGTATTTT
-,TRBJ1-4,once,15,TRBV9,CASSVQGALHEKLFF,TGTGCCAGCAGCGTTCAGGGTGCCCTCCATGAAAAACTGTTTTTT
-,TRBJ2-7,once,16,TRBV12-1,CASSPPGGVSSYEQYF,TGTGCCAGCAGTCCCCCAGGGGGGGTTAGCTCCTACGAGCAGTACTTC
-,TRBJ2-7,-,15,TRBV27,CASSLEIQGQGEQYF,TGTGCCAGCAGTCTAGAGATTCAGGGTCAAGGCGAGCAGTACTTC
TRBD2,TRBJ2-2,-,14,TRBV29-1,CSVSGTSNTGELFF,TGCAGCGTCTCCGGGACTAGCAACACCGGGGAGCTGTTTTTT
-,TRBJ1-3,-,14,TRBV21-1,CASSKGDGGNTIYF,TGTGCCAGCAGCAAAGGAGACGGGGGAAACACCATATATTTT
TRBD1,TRBJ2-7,-,14,TRBV15,CATSAGTGGYEQYF,TGTGCCACCAGCGCCGGGACAGGAGGCTACGAGCAGTACTTC
-,TRBJ1-2,-,15,TRBV6-5,CASRSSDSRVYGYTF,TGTGCCAGCAGGTCCTCAGACAGTAGGGTCTATGGCTACACCTTC
-,TRBJ2-3,-,12,TRBV9,CASSVEGDTQYF,TGTGCCAGCAGCGTAGAAGGAGATACGCAGTATTTT
TRBD1,TRBJ2-7,once,14,TRBV14,CASSFGQGGYEQYF,TGTGCCAGCAGTTTTGGACAGGGCGGCTACGAGCAGTACTTC
-,TRBJ1-2,-,14,TRBV29-1,CSVEDPWANYGYTF,TGCAGCGTTGAAGATCCGTGGGCCAACTATGGCTACACCTTC
-,TRBJ2-7,-,14,TRBV6-5,CASSYGLAMGEQYF,TGTGCCAGCAGTTATGGGCTAGCGATGGGCGAGCAGTACTTC
-,TRBJ1-6,-,13,TRBV30,CAWTMGSNSPLHF,TGTGCCTGGACAATGGGCAGCAATTCACCCCTCCACTTT
-,TRBJ1-6,-,15,TRBV9,CASSVGDPGDSPLHF,TGTGCCAGCAGCGTTGGGGACCCCGGGGATTCACCCCTCCACTTT
-,TRBJ2-7,-,13,TRBV29-1,CSVRVGSSYEQYF,TGCAGCGTTCGTGTGGGGAGCTCCTACGAGCAGTACTTC
-,TRBJ2-7,-,12,TRBV5-1,CASSPGDERQYF,TGCGCCAGCAGCCCGGGGGACGAGAGACAGTACTTC
-,TRBJ2-1,-,15,TRBV13,CASSLGLLEYNEQFF,TGTGCCAGCAGCTTAGGTCTATTGGAATACAATGAGCAGTTCTTC
TRBD2,TRBJ2-6,-,17,TRBV5-4,CASSLPLSGAGANVLTF,TGTGCCAGCAGCTTGCCGTTGAGCGGGGCTGGGGCCAACGTCCTGACTTTC
-,TRBJ2-7,-,14,TRBV10-2,CASSEGGIRGEQYF,TGCGCCAGCAGTGAGGGAGGGATAAGGGGCGAGCAGTACTTC
-,TRBJ1-1,-,14,TRBV19,CASAEWVLNTEAFF,TGTGCCAGTGCCGAGTGGGTCTTGAACACTGAAGCTTTCTTT